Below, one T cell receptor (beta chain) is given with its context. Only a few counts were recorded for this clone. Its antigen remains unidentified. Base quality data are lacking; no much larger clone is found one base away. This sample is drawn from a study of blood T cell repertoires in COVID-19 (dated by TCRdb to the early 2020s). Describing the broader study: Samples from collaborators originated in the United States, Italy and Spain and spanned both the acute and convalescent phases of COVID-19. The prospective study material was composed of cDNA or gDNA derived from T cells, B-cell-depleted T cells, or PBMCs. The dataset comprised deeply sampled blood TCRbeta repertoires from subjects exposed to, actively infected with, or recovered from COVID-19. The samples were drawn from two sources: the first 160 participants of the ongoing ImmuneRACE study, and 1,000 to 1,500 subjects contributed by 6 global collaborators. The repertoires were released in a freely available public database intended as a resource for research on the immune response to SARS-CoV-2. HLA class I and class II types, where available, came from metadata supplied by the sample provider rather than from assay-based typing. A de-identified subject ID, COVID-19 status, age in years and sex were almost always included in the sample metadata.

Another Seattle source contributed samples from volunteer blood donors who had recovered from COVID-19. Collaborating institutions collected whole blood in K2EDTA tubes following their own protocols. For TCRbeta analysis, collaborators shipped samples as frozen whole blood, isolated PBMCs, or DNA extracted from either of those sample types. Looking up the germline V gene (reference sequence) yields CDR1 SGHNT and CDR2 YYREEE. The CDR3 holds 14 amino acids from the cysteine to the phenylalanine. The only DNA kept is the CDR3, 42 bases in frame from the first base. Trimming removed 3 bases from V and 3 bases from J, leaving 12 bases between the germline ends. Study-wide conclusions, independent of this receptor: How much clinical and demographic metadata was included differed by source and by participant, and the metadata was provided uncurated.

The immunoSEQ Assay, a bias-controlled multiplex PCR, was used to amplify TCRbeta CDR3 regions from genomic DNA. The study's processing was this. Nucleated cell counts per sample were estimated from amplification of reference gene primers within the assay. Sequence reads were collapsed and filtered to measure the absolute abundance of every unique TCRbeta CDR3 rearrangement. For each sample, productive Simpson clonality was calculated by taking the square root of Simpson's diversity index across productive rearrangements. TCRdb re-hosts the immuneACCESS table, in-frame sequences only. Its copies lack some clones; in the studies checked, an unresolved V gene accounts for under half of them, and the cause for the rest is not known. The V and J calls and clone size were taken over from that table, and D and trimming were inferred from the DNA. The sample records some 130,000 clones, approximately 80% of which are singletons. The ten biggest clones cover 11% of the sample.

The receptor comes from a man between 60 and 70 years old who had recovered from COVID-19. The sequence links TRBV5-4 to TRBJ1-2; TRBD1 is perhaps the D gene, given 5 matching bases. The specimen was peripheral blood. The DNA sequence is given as TGTGCCAGCAGCTGGGGGGGTATCGACTATGGCTACACCTTC. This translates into CASSWGGIDYGYTF.